This entry lists 18 T cell receptor beta chains sequenced from one sample in a study of T-cell memory formation after mild COVID-19. TCRdb re-called the 5' RACE reads with MiXCR, one entry per CDR3 protein. The data show 35,000 to 50,000 distinct CDR3 sequences, roughly 9% seen once. The sequenced sample consisted of PBMCs or a T cell subset sorted from them (not recorded which). The receptors come from an adult woman who had mild COVID-19 (a few samples of this study predate the infection). Cell type and time point are not known.

This clonotype was counted only a few times. This sequence joins TRBV24-1 and TRBJ2-7; 7 nucleotides align to TRBD1. CDR1 is KGHDR and CDR2 is SFDVKD in the germline V gene. Trimming took 5 bases from V and 0 from J; bases not matched to a gene: 9. The CDR3 consists of 16 residues. CDR3 in amino acids: CATSARGQPSSYEQYF. CDR3 nucleotide sequence: TGTGCCACCAGTGCCAGGGGACAGCCCAGCTCCTACGAGCAGTACTTC.

This clonotype came up many times. This sequence joins TRBV15 and TRBJ2-1; 10 nucleotides match TRBD2. The CDR3 has 16 amino acids. CDR1 is LNHNV and CDR2 is YYDKDF in the germline V gene (reference sequence). The V and J ends lost 0 bases and 2 bases, in that order; junction bases with no gene match: 1. In DNA form, the CDR3 reads TGTGCCACCAGCAGAGATAGCGGGGGGCCCTACAATGAGCAGTTCTTC. Protein sequence: CATSRDSGGPYNEQFF.

J is TRBJ2-7 and V is TRBV10-3; D gene uncertain. V was pared by 2 bases and J by 4 bases, with 15 bases between. Germline-derived CDR1 and CDR2 are ENHRY and SYGVKD. The CDR3 covers 15 residues. The CDR3 here is CAISEETVPKYEQYF. The DNA of the CDR3 is TGTGCCATCAGTGAGGAAACAGTACCTAAGTACGAGCAGTACTTC.

This clonotype was seen repeatedly, ten times or more. The CDR3 nucleotides read TGTGCCAGCACCAACCGACAGGGGTACACCGGGGAGCTGTTTTTT. It translates to CASTNRQGYTGELFF. The chain carries TRBV7-2 and TRBJ2-2, with 8 nucleotides matching TRBD1. Trimming removed 7 bases from V and 3 bases from J; junction bases left unmatched: 7. Germline V gives CDR1 SGHTA, CDR2 FQGNSA. The CDR3 totals 15 residues. The variable domain in full, completed from reference TRBV7-2 and TRBJ2-2, reads GAGVSQSPSNKVTEKGKDVELRCDPISGHTALYWYRQSLGQGLEFLIYFQGNSAPDKSGLPSDRFSAERTGGSVSTLTIQRTQQEDSAVYLCASTNRQGYTGELFFGEGSRLTVL.

This clonotype was recorded many times. The chain employs TRBV28 and TRBJ2-3; 12 bases are shared with TRBD2. J was trimmed by 4 bases and V by 11 bases; bases with no gene match: 16. The germline V gene has CDR1 MDHEN and CDR2 SYDVKM. The CDR3 is 17 amino acids. CDR3 nucleotides: TGTGCCTGGTCAACCTGGGATCTAGCGGGGGGGCCAGATACGCAGTATTTT. It encodes CAWSTWDLAGGPDTQYF.

The V gene is TRBV20-1, the J gene TRBJ1-2; 11 bases align to TRBD1. Germline CDR1 is DFQATT and CDR2 is SNEGSKA (reference sequence). Germline trimming cut 2 bases from V and 1 base from J; bases unmatched to any gene: 6. The CDR3 runs 16 residues. CDR3 sequence: CSARPGTGGHNYGYTF. In DNA form, the CDR3 reads TGCAGTGCTAGACCTGGGACAGGGGGACATAACTATGGCTACACCTTC.

This clonotype has more than one count but fewer than ten. Relative to the germline gene, one junction end is altered; a read error may explain this. The genes are TRBV3-1 and TRBJ2-1, with 12 bases that match TRBD2. From germline, CDR1 is LGHDT and CDR2 YNNKEL (reference sequence). The CDR3 loop spans 15 amino acids. This chain's CDR3 is CASKPHGLAGWDMIF. CDR3 nucleotide sequence: TGTGCCAGCAAACCACATGGACTAGCGGGATGGGATATGATCTTC.

The table lists this clonotype with a few counts. The CDR3 DNA follows: TGTGCCAGCAGTTCTAGCGAGGCCGGGGCCTACGAGCAGTACTTC. It translates to CASSSSEAGAYEQYF. The chain recombines TRBV12-3 or TRBV12-4 with TRBJ2-7, with D possibly TRBD2 on 6 matching bases. V lost 4 bases to trimming and J lost 2 bases, with 15 bases between them. This CDR3 spans 15 amino acids.

The chain joins TRBV24-1 to TRBJ2-4, with D tentatively TRBD1 or TRBD2 (5 bases each). The CDR3 extends over 15 amino acids. The V gene's germline CDR1 is KGHDR and CDR2 SFDVKD. The V gene lost 3 bases and the J gene lost 7 bases, with 15 bases spanning the gap. The CDR3 here is CATSDPRGYNNIQYF. The CDR3 DNA sequence: TGTGCCACCAGTGATCCTCGGGGCTACAATAACATTCAGTACTTC.

The chain carries TRBV6-2 or TRBV6-3 and TRBJ1-2; D may be TRBD1 (5 bases). The CDR3 is made up of 12 amino acids. The ends were cut back, 7 bases at V and 5 bases at J, with 11 bases in the middle. Germline assignment: CDR1 MNHEY and CDR2 SVGEGT. CDR3 protein: CASNGRAYGYTF. DNA of the CDR3: TGTGCCAGCAATGGCAGGGCGTATGGCTACACCTTC.

This clonotype was observed at least ten times. The CDR3 coding sequence is TGCAGTGCTAGAGATCCCTCGGGCTACACCTTC. It specifies CSARDPSGYTF. This sequence joins TRBV20-1 and TRBJ1-2, with D hard to call. Germline V gene data show CDR1 as DFQATT and CDR2 as SNEGSKA (reference sequence). The CDR3 loop spans 11 amino acids. V was cut by 0 bases and J by 8 bases, with 7 bases left in between.

In this sample, this clonotype turned up a few times. V is TRBV5-6 and J is TRBJ2-3; no definite D call. V lost 4 bases, J lost 3 bases, and 18 bases lay in between. The CDR3 sequence is 16 residues long. From germline, CDR1 is SGHDT and CDR2 YYEEEE. CDR3 DNA sequence: TGTGCCAGCAGCCCCTTGATGGGCGGAACTACAGATACGCAGTATTTT. Translated, it gives CASSPLMGGTTDTQYF.

This clonotype was found many times. The CDR3, as DNA: TGTGCCAGCAGCCAAAAGGGCCCAAGACTTAGGGGGGAAGCTTTCTTT. As protein: CASSQKGPRLRGEAFF. The chain combines TRBV14 with TRBJ1-1; D is possibly TRBD1 (6 bases). This CDR3 contains 16 residues. The germline V gene encodes CDR1 SGHDN and CDR2 FVKESK. Trimming removed 2 bases from V and 8 bases from J, with 21 bases in between.

The chain carries TRBV11-3 and TRBJ2-5; possibly TRBD1 or TRBD2 for D (6 bases each). Trimming removed 5 bases from V and 7 bases from J, with 14 bases in between. The CDR3 consists of 13 residues. The germline gives CDR1 SGHNT, CDR2 YENEEA. For the CDR3, the DNA is TGTGCCAGCAGCGAACTACAGGGAGGGACCCAGTACTTC. It translates to CASSELQGGTQYF.

The chain employs TRBV5-8 and TRBJ2-3; D is undetermined. Germline V CDR1 and CDR2: SGHTS, YDEGEE. The CDR3 loop spans 14 amino acids. With 3 bases removed from V and 0 bases from J, the gap between germline ends came to 8 bases. In DNA, the CDR3 is TGTGCCAGCAGCTGGGATCCCAGCACAGATACGCAGTATTTT. This translates into CASSWDPSTDTQYF.

This clonotype showed up many times. This chain connects TRBV10-3 to TRBJ2-1, with a possible D match to TRBD1 (7 bases). CDR1 is ENHRY and CDR2 is SYGVKD in the germline V gene. V lost 3 bases and J lost 10, with 10 bases in between. The CDR3 has 12 residues. The CDR3 is CAISDPGGEQFF. In nucleotides, the CDR3 is TGTGCCATCAGTGACCCAGGGGGGGAGCAGTTCTTC.

The chain joins TRBV9 to TRBJ2-6, with unresolved D. Trimming shortened V by 0 bases and J by 0 bases, and 4 bases separated the two germline ends. The CDR3 sequence is 15 residues long. Germline lookup yields CDR1 SGDLS and CDR2 YYNGEE. CDR3 sequence (DNA): TGTGCCAGCAGCGTAGAAAGCTCTGGGGCCAACGTCCTGACTTTC. Protein product: CASSVESSGANVLTF. Combining the CDR3 with reference TRBV9 and TRBJ2-6 gives the whole variable domain DSGVTQTPKHLITATGQRVTLRCSPRSGDLSVYWYQQSLDQGLQFLIQYYNGEERAKGNILERFSAQQFPDLHSELNLSSLELGDSALYFCASSVESSGANVLTFGAGSRLTVL.

This clonotype was found once. CDR3 bases: TGTGCCAGCAGTCCCCGACAGGTTCGGTCACCCCTCCACTTT. Translated, it gives CASSPRQVRSPLHF. This chain links TRBV12-3 or TRBV12-4 with TRBJ1-6; D possibly corresponds to TRBD1 (6 bases). The germline V and J ends were trimmed by 5 bases and 10 bases, with 15 bases remaining between them. The CDR3 has 14 amino acids.